Here is one TCR beta chain with its context. These data belong to a study of blood T cell repertoires in COVID-19. Study background: The United States, Italy and Spain supplied acute and convalescent COVID-19 samples. In each case, the material was cDNA or gDNA derived from T cells, B-cell-depleted T cells, or PBMCs.

Methods used by the authors: Counts of nucleated cells, estimated from reference gene primer amplification, were obtained. The method was immunoSEQ multiplex PCR; TCRdb's version includes in-frame clones alone and lacks a portion of them. The V and J calls and clone size come from that table; D and trimming were worked out from the DNA. Seen here are about 80,000 clones, roughly 76% observed once, and the top ten hold about 16%. Input material: peripheral blood. The clonotype comes from a man between 65 and 85 years old with active or convalescent COVID-19.

The CDR3 here is CASSASLTGDTQYF. CDR3 in DNA: TGTGCCAGCAGTGCCAGCCTCACGGGAGATACGCAGTATTTT. The chain employs TRBV6-4 and TRBJ2-3, with no clear D. V was shortened by 4 bases and J by 5 bases, with 13 bases between the two germline ends. Germline-derived CDR1 and CDR2 are MRHNA and SNTAGT. The CDR3 length is 14 residues.